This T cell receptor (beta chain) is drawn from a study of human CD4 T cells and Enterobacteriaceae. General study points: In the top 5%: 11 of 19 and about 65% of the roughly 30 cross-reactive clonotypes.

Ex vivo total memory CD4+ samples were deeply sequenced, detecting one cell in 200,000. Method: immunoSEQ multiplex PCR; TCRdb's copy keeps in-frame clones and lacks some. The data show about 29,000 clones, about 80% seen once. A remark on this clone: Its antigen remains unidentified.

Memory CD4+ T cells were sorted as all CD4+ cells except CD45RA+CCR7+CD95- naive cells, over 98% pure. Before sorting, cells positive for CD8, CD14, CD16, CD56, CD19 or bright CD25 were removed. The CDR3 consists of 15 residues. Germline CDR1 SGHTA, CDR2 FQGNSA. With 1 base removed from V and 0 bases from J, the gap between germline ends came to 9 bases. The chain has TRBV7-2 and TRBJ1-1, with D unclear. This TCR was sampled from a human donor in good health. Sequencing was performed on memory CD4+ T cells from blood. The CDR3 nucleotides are TGTGCCAGCAGCTTAGTTCTAGGGTTGAACACTGAAGCTTTCTTT. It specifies CASSLVLGLNTEAFF.